This TCR beta chain was obtained from a study of Ad26.COV2.S vaccination and SARS-CoV-2 variants. Background on the study: Each vaccinee took Ad26.COV2.S intramuscularly, once or twice 56 days apart.

This sample's treatment: roughly 19 received Ad26.COV2.S at low or high dose, single or two shots; about 5 received placebo; per-sample allocation not given. The samples were gathered on day 63 after the first injection of vaccine or placebo. Recruitment in Boston yielded a donor of adult age, 18-55 years. Trimming took 8 bases from V and 4 from J; bases not matched to a gene: 7. This CDR3 contains 15 residues. Germline lookup yields CDR1 SNHLY and CDR2 FYNNEI. The data were produced by immunoSEQ multiplex PCR, yet TCRdb's version contains in-frame clones alone and is incomplete. The sample records about 430,000 clones, 90% being singletons.

The rearrangement uses TRBV2 and TRBJ2-2; 10 nucleotides align to TRBD1. The sequencing used peripheral blood, collected in a trial of Ad26.COV2.S vaccine versus placebo. This TCR was recovered from a person between 18 and 60 years old who received the Ad26.COV2.S COVID-19 vaccine or a placebo. The DNA of the CDR3 is TGTGCCAGCCGAAGACAGGGGGCCCTCACCGGGGAGCTGTTTTTT. The encoded protein is CASRRQGALTGELFF.